The rows below give T cell receptor beta chains drawn from one sample of a study of read filtering for tumor transcriptome and immune sequencing. TCRdb processed the reads anew with MiXCR; each CDR3 protein has one entry. The repertoire holds roughly 46,000 distinct CDR3 sequences, with over 9.5% as singletons. The material sequenced was a population of CD138-negative cells sorted from bone marrow. The receptors were gathered from a donor aged 40 or over with multiple myeloma. Both conserved end residues are part of each CDR3. D genes are given only for firm matches. Some rows have no size entry. The others give once, few or many, or a class for an expanded clone.

cdr3_aa: CSVDRGTSYNEQFF
cdr3_nt: TGCAGCGTGGACAGGGGAACCTCCTACAATGAGCAGTTCTTC
d_call: TRBD1
clone_size: many
v_call: TRBV29-1
j_call: TRBJ2-1

cdr3_aa: CATSGHGELFF
cdr3_nt: TGTGCCACCAGTGGACACGGGGAGCTGTTTTTT
d_call: .
clone_size: many
v_call: TRBV24-1
j_call: TRBJ2-2

cdr3_aa: CASSLPRVKPDTQYF
cdr3_nt: TGTGCCAGCAGTTTACCCCGAGTGAAACCAGATACGCAGTATTTT
d_call: .
clone_size: many
v_call: TRBV12-3/TRBV12-4
j_call: TRBJ2-3

cdr3_aa: CASSSRGEQFF
cdr3_nt: TGTGCCAGCTCATCGAGAGGTGAGCAGTTCTTC
d_call: .
clone_size: .
v_call: TRBV18
j_call: TRBJ2-1

cdr3_aa: CASSPRTGVNNEQFF
cdr3_nt: TGTGCCAGCAGCCCCCGGACAGGGGTCAACAATGAGCAGTTCTTC
d_call: TRBD1
clone_size: .
v_call: TRBV14
j_call: TRBJ2-1

cdr3_aa: CASSYVRDRGETQYF
cdr3_nt: TGTGCCAGCAGTTACGTCCGGGACAGGGGAGAGACCCAGTACTTC
d_call: TRBD1
clone_size: many
v_call: TRBV6-2/TRBV6-3
j_call: TRBJ2-5

cdr3_aa: CVSSYPTGPQQLF
cdr3_nt: TGTGTCAGCAGTTACCCTACAGGGCCGCAGCAGCTCTTC
d_call: .
clone_size: .
v_call: TRBV6-6
j_call: TRBJ2-1

cdr3_aa: CASSSWDRGAGELLF
cdr3_nt: TGTGCCAGCAGTTCCTGGGACAGGGGGGCCGGGGAGCTGCTTTTT
d_call: TRBD1
clone_size: .
v_call: TRBV27
j_call: TRBJ2-2

cdr3_aa: CASSYRVDVAGELFF
cdr3_nt: TGCGCCAGCAGCTACAGGGTGGACGTGGCCGGGGAGCTGTTTTTT
d_call: .
clone_size: many
v_call: TRBV5-1
j_call: TRBJ2-2

cdr3_aa: CSVAGEGNEQFF
cdr3_nt: TGCAGCGTTGCAGGGGAAGGCAATGAGCAGTTCTTC
d_call: .
clone_size: many
v_call: TRBV29-1
j_call: TRBJ2-1

cdr3_aa: CASSLSPGQRNYGYTF
cdr3_nt: TGTGCCAGTAGTCTAAGCCCGGGACAGAGAAACTATGGCTACACCTTC
d_call: TRBD1
clone_size: once
v_call: TRBV19
j_call: TRBJ1-2

cdr3_aa: CASSPIAGLPYEQYF
cdr3_nt: TGTGCCAGCAGTCCGATAGCGGGCCTCCCTTACGAGCAGTACTTC
d_call: TRBD2
clone_size: .
v_call: TRBV27
j_call: TRBJ2-7

cdr3_aa: CGSSLERTGKPYSPLHF
cdr3_nt: TGTGGCAGCAGCTTAGAGCGGACAGGGAAACCTTATTCACCCCTCCACTTC
d_call: TRBD1
clone_size: .
v_call: TRBV7-8
j_call: TRBJ1-6

cdr3_aa: CSARETGTDTQYF
cdr3_nt: TGCAGTGCTAGAGAGACAGGCACAGATACGCAGTATTTT
d_call: .
clone_size: many
v_call: TRBV20-1
j_call: TRBJ2-3

cdr3_aa: CASSYGTQETQYF
cdr3_nt: TGTGCCAGCAGTTACGGGACCCAAGAGACCCAGTACTTC
d_call: .
clone_size: many
v_call: TRBV6-2/TRBV6-3
j_call: TRBJ2-5

cdr3_aa: CASSLATPFTEAFF
cdr3_nt: TGTGCCAGCAGTTTGGCGACTCCCTTCACTGAAGCTTTCTTT
d_call: .
clone_size: many
v_call: TRBV12-3/TRBV12-4
j_call: TRBJ1-1

cdr3_aa: CASSYGQGYNEQFF
cdr3_nt: TGTGCCAGCAGCTACGGACAGGGCTACAATGAGCAGTTCTTC
d_call: TRBD1
clone_size: many
v_call: TRBV7-9
j_call: TRBJ2-1

cdr3_aa: CASSPRTSGSRIGETQYF
cdr3_nt: TGTGCCAGCAGCCCTCGGACTAGCGGGAGTCGGATTGGAGAGACCCAGTACTTC
d_call: TRBD2
clone_size: many
v_call: TRBV5-6
j_call: TRBJ2-5

cdr3_aa: CASSQALGQPQHF
cdr3_nt: TGCGCCAGCAGCCAAGCTTTAGGTCAGCCCCAGCATTTT
d_call: .
clone_size: many
v_call: TRBV4-1
j_call: TRBJ1-5

cdr3_aa: CSGIDRGENTGELFF
cdr3_nt: TGCAGCGGCATTGACAGGGGGGAGAACACCGGGGAGCTGTTTTTT
d_call: TRBD1
clone_size: many
v_call: TRBV29-1
j_call: TRBJ2-2

cdr3_aa: CSARDIYSREAFF
cdr3_nt: TGCAGTGCTAGAGATATTTACAGCCGGGAAGCTTTCTTT
d_call: .
clone_size: many
v_call: TRBV20-1
j_call: TRBJ1-1

cdr3_aa: CASSKLAGVKETQYF
cdr3_nt: TGTGCCAGCAGCAAACTAGCGGGAGTTAAAGAGACCCAGTACTTC
d_call: TRBD2
clone_size: many
v_call: TRBV7-9
j_call: TRBJ2-5

cdr3_aa: CASSSDRRSYNEQFF
cdr3_nt: TGTGCCAGCAGCTCAGACAGGCGATCCTACAATGAGCAGTTCTTC
d_call: .
clone_size: medium-sized
v_call: TRBV7-2
j_call: TRBJ2-1

cdr3_aa: CTSSYPAVEAFF
cdr3_nt: TGTACCAGCAGTTACCCAGCCGTTGAAGCTTTCTTT
d_call: .
clone_size: .
v_call: TRBV6-2/TRBV6-3
j_call: TRBJ1-1

cdr3_aa: CASSSQVTGLGFTDTQYF
cdr3_nt: TGTGCCAGCAGCTCACAGGTCACCGGGTTAGGATTCACAGATACGCAGTATTTT
d_call: .
clone_size: many
v_call: TRBV5-4
j_call: TRBJ2-3

cdr3_aa: CASSLLTGGSQPQHF
cdr3_nt: TGTGCCAGCAGCCTGCTCACAGGGGGCTCACAGCCCCAGCATTTT
d_call: TRBD1
clone_size: many
v_call: TRBV7-2
j_call: TRBJ1-5

cdr3_aa: CATSRDYADTQYF
cdr3_nt: TGTGCCACCAGCAGAGATTATGCTGATACGCAGTATTTT
d_call: .
clone_size: .
v_call: TRBV15
j_call: TRBJ2-3

cdr3_aa: CASSFGGQGLYNEQFF
cdr3_nt: TGTGCCAGCAGCTTTGGGGGACAGGGGCTGTACAATGAGCAGTTCTTC
d_call: TRBD1
clone_size: many
v_call: TRBV5-4
j_call: TRBJ2-1

cdr3_aa: CASRNPPGQVLQETQYF
cdr3_nt: TGTGCCAGCAGAAATCCCCCGGGACAGGTGTTACAAGAGACCCAGTACTTC
d_call: TRBD1
clone_size: many
v_call: TRBV6-6
j_call: TRBJ2-5

cdr3_aa: CAISPGGTSVGEQFF
cdr3_nt: TGTGCCATCAGCCCTGGAGGGACTTCGGTGGGGGAGCAGTTCTTC
d_call: .
clone_size: many
v_call: TRBV10-3
j_call: TRBJ2-1

cdr3_aa: CASSYGEGANEKLFF
cdr3_nt: TGTGCCAGCAGTTACGGAGAGGGAGCTAATGAAAAACTGTTTTTT
d_call: .
clone_size: many
v_call: TRBV6-5
j_call: TRBJ1-4

cdr3_aa: CASSITGQGANVLTF
cdr3_nt: TGTGCCAGCAGCATAACAGGGCAAGGGGCCAACGTCCTGACTTTC
d_call: .
clone_size: .
v_call: TRBV11-2
j_call: TRBJ2-6

cdr3_aa: CASMPNGVGETQYF
cdr3_nt: TGTGCCAGCATGCCAAATGGGGTCGGGGAGACCCAGTACTTC
d_call: .
clone_size: many
v_call: TRBV2
j_call: TRBJ2-5

cdr3_aa: CASSFLVGGNQPQHF
cdr3_nt: TGTGCCAGCAGTTTTTTGGTAGGGGGCAATCAGCCCCAGCATTTT
d_call: .
clone_size: many
v_call: TRBV28
j_call: TRBJ1-5

cdr3_aa: CSAPTSGNNEQFF
cdr3_nt: TGCAGTGCCCCGACTAGCGGAAACAATGAGCAGTTCTTC
d_call: TRBD2
clone_size: many
v_call: TRBV20-1
j_call: TRBJ2-1

cdr3_aa: CASSPNERATNYNEQFF
cdr3_nt: TGTGCCAGCAGCCCAAATGAGCGGGCGACGAACTACAATGAGCAGTTCTTC
d_call: .
clone_size: many
v_call: TRBV7-8
j_call: TRBJ2-1

cdr3_aa: CASSVVSSSGSSDTQYF
cdr3_nt: TGTGCCAGCAGCGTAGTCTCGTCTAGCGGGAGTAGCGATACGCAGTATTTT
d_call: TRBD2
clone_size: many
v_call: TRBV9
j_call: TRBJ2-3

cdr3_aa: CASSPVAGGPNEQFF
cdr3_nt: TGTGCCAGCTCACCCGTAGCGGGAGGGCCTAATGAGCAGTTCTTC
d_call: TRBD2
clone_size: many
v_call: TRBV18
j_call: TRBJ2-1

cdr3_aa: CSARGDSATTYNEQFF
cdr3_nt: TGCAGTGCTAGAGGGGATAGTGCGACTACTTACAATGAGCAGTTCTTC
d_call: .
clone_size: many
v_call: TRBV20-1
j_call: TRBJ2-1

cdr3_aa: CASNPEGGGNSPLHF
cdr3_nt: TGTGCCAGCAACCCTGAGGGGGGGGGTAATTCACCCCTCCACTTT
d_call: .
clone_size: few
v_call: TRBV6-1
j_call: TRBJ1-6

cdr3_aa: CASRTTETSGRANEQFF
cdr3_nt: TGTGCCAGCAGAACTACTGAGACTAGCGGGAGGGCCAATGAGCAGTTCTTC
d_call: TRBD2
clone_size: many
v_call: TRBV6-2/TRBV6-3
j_call: TRBJ2-1

cdr3_aa: CASSLRTANTGELFF
cdr3_nt: TGTGCCAGCAGTTTACGGACAGCGAACACCGGGGAGCTGTTTTTT
d_call: .
clone_size: many
v_call: TRBV28
j_call: TRBJ2-2

cdr3_aa: CASSSRLAGDGFNEQFF
cdr3_nt: TGTGCCAGCAGTTCCCGACTAGCGGGAGATGGCTTCAATGAGCAGTTCTTC
d_call: TRBD2
clone_size: many
v_call: TRBV7-9
j_call: TRBJ2-1

cdr3_aa: CASSVNRDRGAKNIQYF
cdr3_nt: TGTGCCAGTAGCGTAAACCGGGACAGGGGGGCCAAAAACATTCAGTACTTC
d_call: TRBD1
clone_size: many
v_call: TRBV19
j_call: TRBJ2-4

cdr3_aa: CSVEGDGTSDEQYF
cdr3_nt: TGCAGCGTTGAAGGCGATGGGACTAGCGACGAGCAGTACTTC
d_call: TRBD2
clone_size: many
v_call: TRBV29-1
j_call: TRBJ2-7

cdr3_aa: CASSEDIPGKRVF
cdr3_nt: TGTGCCAGCAGTGAAGACATTCCGGGAAAGAGGGTCTTT
d_call: .
clone_size: many
v_call: TRBV2
j_call: TRBJ1-1

cdr3_aa: CASSPPGQDQETQYF
cdr3_nt: TGTGCCAGCAGCCCGCCGGGACAGGACCAAGAGACCCAGTACTTC
d_call: TRBD1
clone_size: .
v_call: TRBV13
j_call: TRBJ2-5

cdr3_aa: CSAHRSTDTQYF
cdr3_nt: TGCAGCGCCCATCGGAGCACAGATACGCAGTATTTT
d_call: .
clone_size: few
v_call: TRBV29-1
j_call: TRBJ2-3

cdr3_aa: CSANGGSGRAEGTQYF
cdr3_nt: TGCAGTGCTAATGGGGGAAGCGGGAGGGCCGAGGGGACCCAGTACTTC
d_call: TRBD2
clone_size: once
v_call: TRBV20-1
j_call: TRBJ2-5

cdr3_aa: CASSLLAGGNEQFF
cdr3_nt: TGTGCCAGCAGCTTGCTAGCGGGAGGGAATGAGCAGTTCTTC
d_call: TRBD2
clone_size: many
v_call: TRBV11-2
j_call: TRBJ2-1

cdr3_aa: CATNSGGVRNTEAFF
cdr3_nt: TGTGCCACTAATTCAGGGGGCGTTCGGAACACTGAAGCTTTCTTT
d_call: TRBD1
clone_size: once
v_call: TRBV27
j_call: TRBJ1-1

cdr3_aa: CASSYRDRLDTQYF
cdr3_nt: TGTGCCAGCAGTTACCGGGACAGATTAGATACGCAGTATTTT
d_call: TRBD1
clone_size: many
v_call: TRBV6-1
j_call: TRBJ2-3